Detailed here is one T cell receptor beta chain. These data are taken from a study of blood T cell repertoires in COVID-19. CDR3 length: 16 amino acids. CDR1 SEHNR and CDR2 FQNEAQ come from the germline V gene (reference sequence). J was trimmed by 5 bases and V by 0 bases; bases with no gene match: 6. Methods used by the authors: Reference gene primer amplification gave estimated nucleated cell counts. Only in-frame clones appear in the TCRdb table, and some are missing; sequencing was by immunoSEQ multiplex PCR. Clonal size and the V and J genes are those of that table, whereas D and trimming came from the DNA. The data show over 120,000 clones, nearly 80% seen once. Participants, roughly 18 to 90 years old, spanned under 30 US areas.

The source material was PBMCs or T cells enriched from blood (not recorded which). This clonotype was obtained from a woman aged 50 to 65 who had recovered from COVID-19. The chain uses TRBV7-9 and TRBJ2-1; 8 nucleotides match TRBD1. The CDR3 DNA sequence: TGTGCCAGCAGCTTAGCTCAGGGGGCTATCGACAATGAGCAGTTCTTC. Residues: CASSLAQGAIDNEQFF.